Listed below are T cell receptor beta chains from one sample, sequenced in a study of cytomegalovirus exposure and HLA in healthy donors. Assay: immunoSEQ multiplex PCR; the TCRdb copy retains only in-frame clones and omits some. The sample lists 200,000 to 250,000 clones, 82% seen once, with more than 0.45% in the top ten. What was sequenced was PBMCs. Receptor source: a woman between 35 and 50 years old in good health and CMV-seronegative. Both conserved end residues are part of each CDR3. The D gene is left open where the match is weak. Size is stated for part of the rows, as once, few or many counts, or as a class when the clone is expanded.

v_gene,j_gene,abundance,d_gene,CDR3aa,CDR3nt
TRBV9,TRBJ2-5,.,TRBD2,CASSVGTSGLQETQYF,TGTGCCAGCAGCGTAGGGACTAGCGGGCTCCAAGAGACCCAGTACTTC
TRBV4-2,TRBJ2-3,.,TRBD2,CASSQGSGGASTDTQYF,TGTGCCAGCAGCCAAGGTAGCGGGGGGGCTAGCACAGATACGCAGTATTTT
TRBV28,TRBJ1-5,.,.,CASSQLQEGQPQHF,TGTGCCAGCAGCCAACTACAGGAAGGTCAGCCCCAGCATTTT
TRBV4-3,TRBJ1-2,.,TRBD1,CASSQGQGDGYTF,TGCGCCAGCAGCCAGGGACAGGGAGATGGCTACACCTTC
TRBV6-1,TRBJ1-1,.,.,CASSDAPKRGNTEAFF,TGTGCCAGCAGTGATGCCCCGAAAAGGGGTAACACTGAAGCTTTCTTT
TRBV11-3,TRBJ2-1,.,.,CASRGGADDEQFF,TGTGCCAGCAGAGGGGGGGCCGACGATGAGCAGTTCTTC
TRBV27,TRBJ1-2,.,TRBD1,CASSPIDRGDGYTF,TGTGCCAGCAGTCCGATAGACAGGGGGGATGGCTACACCTTC
TRBV19,TRBJ2-6,.,TRBD2,CASSMGGYPFSGANVLTF,TGTGCCAGTAGTATGGGAGGGTACCCTTTCTCTGGGGCCAACGTCCTGACTTTC
TRBV2,TRBJ1-5,many,.,CASRDYSNQPQHF,TGTGCCAGCAGGGACTATAGCAATCAGCCCCAGCATTTT
TRBV2,TRBJ2-2,.,.,CASSVTDPNTGELFF,TGTGCCAGCAGTGTGACAGATCCCAACACCGGGGAGCTGTTTTTT
TRBV15,TRBJ2-1,.,.,CATQVFGSYNEQFF,TGTGCCACCCAGGTGTTCGGCTCCTACAATGAGCAGTTCTTC
TRBV30,TRBJ1-2,.,.,CAWRPGSNYGYTF,TGTGCCTGGAGGCCCGGTTCTAACTATGGCTACACCTTC
TRBV7-6,TRBJ2-3,.,.,CASAGRGYTDTQYF,TGTGCCAGCGCGGGGCGGGGATACACAGATACGCAGTATTTT
TRBV5-8,TRBJ2-1,.,.,CASSFVMQTTPYNEQFF,TGTGCCAGCAGCTTCGTCATGCAGACTACACCATACAATGAGCAGTTCTTC
TRBV7-9,TRBJ1-1,.,TRBD1,CASSFNRGDTEAFF,TGTGCCAGCAGCTTCAACAGGGGGGACACTGAAGCTTTCTTT
TRBV25-1,TRBJ2-2,.,TRBD1,CASSEIGGTGVVSGELFF,TGTGCCAGCAGTGAAATAGGCGGGACAGGGGTTGTATCCGGGGAGCTGTTTTTT
TRBV7-9,TRBJ2-3,.,TRBD2,CASSPWGLAGSEDTQYF,TGTGCCAGCAGCCCCTGGGGGCTAGCGGGGAGCGAAGATACGCAGTATTTT
TRBV29-1,TRBJ2-5,.,.,CSVLERQGLGETQYF,TGCAGCGTCCTTGAACGGCAGGGGTTAGGAGAGACCCAGTACTTC
TRBV6-6,TRBJ2-4,.,.,CASSSLYELAKNIQYF,TGTGCCAGCAGTTCCCTTTACGAACTAGCCAAAAACATTCAGTACTTC
TRBV20-1,TRBJ1-1,.,.,CSARDPPQTFF,TGCAGTGCTAGAGATCCTCCCCAGACTTTCTTT
TRBV11-3,TRBJ2-7,.,TRBD2,CASSSGGGSYEQYF,TGTGCCAGCAGCTCCGGCGGGGGTTCCTACGAGCAGTACTTC
TRBV5-1,TRBJ1-2,.,.,CASSWGEGGYTF,TGCGCCAGCAGCTGGGGAGAAGGTGGCTACACCTTC
TRBV28,TRBJ2-7,.,TRBD1,CASHTTGGEQYF,TGTGCCAGCCACACTACAGGGGGTGAGCAGTACTTC
TRBV6-5,TRBJ1-5,few,TRBD1,CASSRQGARQPQHF,TGTGCCAGCAGTCGTCAGGGGGCTAGGCAGCCCCAGCATTTT
TRBV28,TRBJ1-6,.,.,CASKPGQINSPLHF,TGTGCCAGCAAACCGGGACAAATAAATTCACCCCTCCACTTT
TRBV7-2,TRBJ2-3,.,TRBD2,CASSFGGGANTQYF,TGTGCCAGCAGCTTCGGCGGGGGGGCAAATACGCAGTATTTT
TRBV2,TRBJ2-2,.,.,CASSEAPAQQRLTSTGELFF,TGTGCCAGCAGTGAAGCGCCTGCGCAGCAGCGTCTGACGAGCACCGGGGAGCTGTTTTTT
TRBV19,TRBJ2-1,.,TRBD1,CASSKDRVYNEQFF,TGTGCCAGTAGTAAGGACAGGGTCTACAATGAGCAGTTCTTC
TRBV14,TRBJ2-3,.,.,CASSQPRVSDTQYF,TGTGCCAGCAGCCAGCCCCGGGTTTCAGATACGCAGTATTTT
TRBV10-3,TRBJ2-1,.,TRBD1,CAIGTHRDSGFSYNEQFF,TGTGCCATCGGGACCCATAGGGACAGCGGATTCTCCTACAATGAGCAGTTCTTC
TRBV29-1,TRBJ2-1,.,.,CSLKGGHSSAQGLEFF,TGTAGCCTAAAGGGGGGGCACTCATCGGCTCAGGGCCTGGAGTTCTTC
TRBV9,TRBJ2-1,once,TRBD1,CASSALPQGASYNEQFF,TGTGCCAGCAGCGCACTCCCCCAGGGGGCCTCCTACAATGAGCAGTTCTTC
TRBV6-6,TRBJ1-2,.,TRBD1,CASSYAGQGNYGYTF,TGTGCCAGCAGTTACGCGGGACAGGGAAACTATGGCTACACCTTC
TRBV11-2,TRBJ2-1,.,TRBD2,CASSFESGGYYNEQFF,TGTGCCAGCAGCTTCGAGAGCGGGGGGTACTACAATGAGCAGTTCTTC
TRBV13,TRBJ1-5,.,TRBD1,CASSLRRGGAGQPQHF,TGTGCCAGCAGCCTAAGAAGAGGGGGCGCCGGCCAGCCCCAGCATTTT
TRBV29-1,TRBJ2-5,once,TRBD1,CSVAWGQGAGETQYF,TGCAGCGTTGCCTGGGGACAGGGGGCTGGAGAGACCCAGTACTTC
TRBV30,TRBJ1-1,.,.,CAWRRTTNTEAFF,TGTGCCTGGAGAAGAACTACCAACACTGAAGCTTTCTTT
TRBV13,TRBJ2-1,few,TRBD2,CASRTSGYYNEQFF,TGTGCCAGCAGGACTAGCGGGTACTACAATGAGCAGTTCTTC
TRBV6-5,TRBJ1-1,.,.,CASRKMTENTEAFF,TGTGCCAGCAGGAAAATGACAGAGAACACTGAAGCTTTCTTT
TRBV10-3,TRBJ2-7,.,TRBD1,CATSHDRDEQYF,TGTGCCACCTCCCACGACAGGGACGAGCAGTACTTC
TRBV7-2,TRBJ2-7,.,.,CASSFTSGGSSYEQYF,TGTGCCAGCAGCTTCACATCAGGAGGGAGCTCCTACGAGCAGTACTTC
TRBV19,TRBJ1-2,.,TRBD1,CASRPGQGTSYGYTF,TGTGCCAGTAGACCGGGACAGGGAACAAGCTATGGCTACACCTTC
TRBV7-2,TRBJ1-2,.,.,CASSLEPNRDLGGYTF,TGTGCCAGCAGCTTAGAGCCCAACAGGGATCTAGGTGGCTACACCTTC
TRBV2,TRBJ2-5,once,TRBD2,CASTGTSGEETQYF,TGTGCCAGCACCGGGACTAGCGGGGAAGAGACCCAGTACTTC
TRBV11-3,TRBJ2-7,.,TRBD1,CASSLGTGGYYEQYF,TGTGCCAGCAGCCTTGGGACAGGGGGCTACTACGAGCAGTACTTC
TRBV29-1,TRBJ2-2,.,.,CSVAVLGQTGELFF,TGCAGCGTTGCCGTCTTGGGGCAGACCGGGGAGCTGTTTTTT